These T cell receptor beta chains were read from a single sample in a study of blood T cell repertoires in COVID-19. Profiled with immunoSEQ multiplex PCR; TCRdb holds only in-frame clones, not every one. Seen here are 240,000 or so clones, approximately 86% observed once, and the top ten hold over 3%. The sample consisted of peripheral blood. Receptor source: a woman younger than 45 who had recovered from COVID-19. Both conserved end residues are trimmed from each CDR3.

V: TRBV5-3
J: TRBJ2-1
CDR3: ARSLFGTPNYNEQF

V: TRBV12-5
J: TRBJ2-5
CDR3: ASGLTGQETQY

V: TRBV12-3/TRBV12-4
J: TRBJ2-5
CDR3: ASSFLREETQY

V: TRBV3-1/TRBV3-2
J: TRBJ1-6
CDR3: ASSPLRAVSPLH

V: TRBV18
J: TRBJ2-5
CDR3: ASSPPALQETQY

V: TRBV7-9
J: TRBJ2-5
CDR3: ASSSPAGQETQY

V: TRBV5-4
J: TRBJ1-6
CDR3: ASSFANGVESPLH

V: TRBV27
J: TRBJ1-2
CDR3: ASSLSWTGGLDYGYT

V: TRBV6-5
J: TRBJ2-5
CDR3: ASSSLGGLGTQY

V: TRBV6-2/TRBV6-3
J: TRBJ2-5
CDR3: ASSHPTGVETQY

V: TRBV5-4
J: TRBJ1-6
CDR3: ASSLMMGEGSPLH

V: TRBV5-4
J: TRBJ2-7
CDR3: ASSLDPGSYEQY

V: TRBV6-2/TRBV6-3
J: TRBJ2-2
CDR3: ASSYGPLAGVTGELF

V: TRBV19
J: TRBJ1-4
CDR3: ASSIGTGGAEEKLF

V: TRBV4-2
J: TRBJ2-1
CDR3: ASSQEAVGEQF

V: TRBV7-9
J: TRBJ2-1
CDR3: ASSPSSLGSYEQF

V: TRBV7-9
J: TRBJ1-2
CDR3: ASSGNTGYYGYT

V: TRBV3-1/TRBV3-2
J: TRBJ1-2
CDR3: ASSLDRNYGYT

V: TRBV2
J: TRBJ2-7
CDR3: ASYSFDSYEQY

V: TRBV30
J: TRBJ2-5
CDR3: AWSRSGGAETQY

V: TRBV3-1/TRBV3-2
J: TRBJ2-5
CDR3: ASSSFGGGHETQY

V: TRBV5-6
J: TRBJ2-2
CDR3: ASSPLAGPTGELF

V: TRBV7-9
J: TRBJ2-5
CDR3: ASSLALAETQY

V: TRBV9
J: TRBJ2-2
CDR3: ASSQRGGAGELF

V: TRBV6-6
J: TRBJ2-3
CDR3: ASSLAGLSTDTQY

V: TRBV5-4
J: TRBJ2-1
CDR3: ASSVLAGGPDVDEQF

V: TRBV25-1
J: TRBJ1-6
CDR3: ASSELARSFSPLH

V: TRBV5-1
J: TRBJ2-5
CDR3: ASSLGWTGVLQETQY

V: TRBV15
J: TRBJ2-1
CDR3: ATSSGQVRLVEQF

V: TRBV6-2/TRBV6-3
J: TRBJ1-6
CDR3: ASSYQGENSPLH

V: TRBV2
J: TRBJ2-1
CDR3: AGRGEQF

V: TRBV11-3
J: TRBJ2-1
CDR3: ASSRDRGSYNEQF

V: TRBV5-4
J: TRBJ2-7
CDR3: ASSLTTGNYEQY

V: TRBV18
J: TRBJ1-2
CDR3: ASSPVSANYGYT

V: TRBV2
J: TRBJ2-3
CDR3: ARGAPSGSTDTQY

V: TRBV6-1
J: TRBJ2-7
CDR3: ASSERETGSYEQY

V: TRBV19
J: TRBJ2-7
CDR3: ASSIGTGDYEQY

V: TRBV10-1
J: TRBJ1-6
CDR3: ARGTGGANSPLH

V: TRBV21-1
J: TRBJ2-7
CDR3: ASRKTLGYEQY

V: TRBV19
J: TRBJ2-1
CDR3: ASRRTENNEQF

V: TRBV5-6
J: TRBJ2-7
CDR3: ASSLGGQGEQY

V: TRBV19
J: TRBJ1-1
CDR3: ASSAGFPNTEAF

V: TRBV15
J: TRBJ1-2
CDR3: ATSWVQGRQGSLYGYT

V: TRBV21-1
J: TRBJ2-7
CDR3: ASSIPPPSGEQY

V: TRBV14
J: TRBJ1-1
CDR3: ASSHPGANTEAF

V: TRBV30
J: TRBJ2-7
CDR3: AWSVRSRNRAWQY

V: TRBV9
J: TRBJ2-7
CDR3: ASSVDSGAIEQY

V: TRBV9
J: TRBJ2-1
CDR3: ASSVWGLAANEQF

V: TRBV24-1
J: TRBJ2-5
CDR3: ATSDASGGAGETQY

V: TRBV14
J: TRBJ2-5
CDR3: ASSQVGLGDAGETQY

V: TRBV25-1
J: TRBJ1-4
CDR3: ASSSQGLGNEKLF

V: TRBV5-1
J: TRBJ1-1
CDR3: ASNRDRDSEAF

V: TRBV5-1
J: TRBJ2-2
CDR3: ASSLAGGYTGELF

V: TRBV5-1
J: TRBJ1-4
CDR3: ASSAVQGTNEKLF

V: TRBV24-1
J: TRBJ2-7
CDR3: ATTGQKLSYEQY

V: TRBV29-1
J: TRBJ2-2
CDR3: STSGGAITGELF

V: TRBV6-5
J: TRBJ1-4
CDR3: ASQTGGANNEKLF

V: TRBV10-2
J: TRBJ2-1
CDR3: ASSESGQSSSYNEQF

V: TRBV27
J: TRBJ2-7
CDR3: ASSLWAPLAGGYEQY